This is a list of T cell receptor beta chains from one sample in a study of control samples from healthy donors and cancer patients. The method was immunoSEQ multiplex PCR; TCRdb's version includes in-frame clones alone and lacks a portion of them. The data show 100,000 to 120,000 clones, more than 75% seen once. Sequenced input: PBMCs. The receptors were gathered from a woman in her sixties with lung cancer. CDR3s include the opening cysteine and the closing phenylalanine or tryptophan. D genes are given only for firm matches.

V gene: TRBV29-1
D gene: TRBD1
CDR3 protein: CSVEQGAREQYF

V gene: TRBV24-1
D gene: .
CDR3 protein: CATSEGRGNTEAFF

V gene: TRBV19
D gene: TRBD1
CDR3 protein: CASSSSTGSNEKLFF

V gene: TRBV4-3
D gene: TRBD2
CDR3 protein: CASSQDQGLAGEQYF

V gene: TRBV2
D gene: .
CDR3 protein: CASSERETHTEAFF

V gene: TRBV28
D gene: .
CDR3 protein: CASSFRLGGWESYNEQFF

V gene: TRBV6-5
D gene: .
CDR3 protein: CATHWEGWNNQPQHF

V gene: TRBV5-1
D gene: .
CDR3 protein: CASSSGLFQETQYF

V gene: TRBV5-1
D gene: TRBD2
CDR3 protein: CASSVSGIPYEQYF

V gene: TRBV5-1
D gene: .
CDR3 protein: CASSPDPSNQPQHF

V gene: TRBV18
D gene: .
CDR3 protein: CASSPPGEGYTF

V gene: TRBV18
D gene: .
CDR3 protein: CASSLGIRNTIYF

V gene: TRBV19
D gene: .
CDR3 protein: CASSGTFQRNTEAFF

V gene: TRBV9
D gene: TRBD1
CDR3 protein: CASSAVPGGTEAFF

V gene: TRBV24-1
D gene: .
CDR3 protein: CATSDKTGETQYF

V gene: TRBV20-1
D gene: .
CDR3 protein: CSASRGGETTEAFF

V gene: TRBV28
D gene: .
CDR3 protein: CASSLAGYGYTF

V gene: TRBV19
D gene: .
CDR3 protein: CASSEGPNQPQHF

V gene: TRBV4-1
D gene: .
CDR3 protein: CASSQDPPGEGVWQQQPQHF

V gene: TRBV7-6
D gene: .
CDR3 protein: CASSSRPGVGAYEQYF

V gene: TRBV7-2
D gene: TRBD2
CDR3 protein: CASSQVAGGDTQYF

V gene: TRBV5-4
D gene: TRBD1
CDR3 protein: CASSYRQGASNEQFF

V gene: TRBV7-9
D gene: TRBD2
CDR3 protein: CASSTRLATVSGANVLTF

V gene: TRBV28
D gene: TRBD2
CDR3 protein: CASILSGGAENEQFF

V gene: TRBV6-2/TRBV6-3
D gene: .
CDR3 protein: CASSYSNPASPLHF

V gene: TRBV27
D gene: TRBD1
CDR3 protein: CASMEQGAGGYTF

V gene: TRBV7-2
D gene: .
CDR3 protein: CASSLGGGSFSGNTIYF

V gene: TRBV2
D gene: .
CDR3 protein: CASSEGDTVETQYF

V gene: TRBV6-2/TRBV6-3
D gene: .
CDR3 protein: CASSQTGTTEAFF

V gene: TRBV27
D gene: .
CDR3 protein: CASSLTGTDTQYF

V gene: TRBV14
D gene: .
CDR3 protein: CASSQDGYSGANVLTF

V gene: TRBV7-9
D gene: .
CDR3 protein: CASSNRAGYTF

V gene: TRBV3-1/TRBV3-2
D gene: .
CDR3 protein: CASSQEGGSYEQYF

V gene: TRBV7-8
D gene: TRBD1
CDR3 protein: CASSSTLDRGHNTGELFF

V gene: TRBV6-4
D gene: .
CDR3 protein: CASSRERGTEAFF

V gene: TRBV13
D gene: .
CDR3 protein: CASSLDGGGSTEAFF

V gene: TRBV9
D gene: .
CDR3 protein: CASSQGRSSGNTIYF

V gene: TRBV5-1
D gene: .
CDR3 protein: CASSSTLSSGNTIYF

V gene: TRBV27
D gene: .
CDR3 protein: CASSSTGNSPLHF

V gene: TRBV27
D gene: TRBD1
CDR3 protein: CASSSNRGEMNTEAFF

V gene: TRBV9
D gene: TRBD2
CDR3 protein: CASSPRTSGGPGETQYF

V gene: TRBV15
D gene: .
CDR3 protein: CATSILGQNTEAFF

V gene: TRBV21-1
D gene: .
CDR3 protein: CASSKVGTPLHF

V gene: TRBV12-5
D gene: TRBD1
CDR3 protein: CASGTGDGETQYF

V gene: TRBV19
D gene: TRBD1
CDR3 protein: CASSIGGGQVWEPQHF

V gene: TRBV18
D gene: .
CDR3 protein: CASSPGSGGNNRPQHF

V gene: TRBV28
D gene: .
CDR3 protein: CASSLFTGENGYTF

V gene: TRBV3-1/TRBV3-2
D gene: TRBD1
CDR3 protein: CASSPDRVRYF

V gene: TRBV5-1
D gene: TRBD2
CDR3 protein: CASSRGLAGASYNEQFF